The sequence of this T cell receptor beta chain was determined in a study of blood T cell repertoires in COVID-19 (TCRdb year 2020). Regarding the research as a whole: Samples from collaborators originated in the United States, Italy and Spain and spanned both the acute and convalescent phases of COVID-19. The prospective study material was composed of cDNA or gDNA derived from T cells, B-cell-depleted T cells, or PBMCs. Deeply sampled blood TCRbeta repertoires from subjects exposed to, actively infected with, or recovered from COVID-19 were included in the dataset. The repertoires were released in a freely available public database meant as a resource for research on the immune response to SARS-CoV-2. The samples were drawn from the first 160 participants of the ongoing ImmuneRACE study and from more than 1,000 subjects provided by 6 global collaborators. Sample metadata almost always included a de-identified subject ID, COVID-19 status, age in years and sex. Where available, HLA class I and class II types were obtained from metadata supplied by the sample provider rather than from assay-based typing. General study outcomes and caveats: The amount of clinical and demographic metadata varied by source and participant and was provided uncurated.

The immunoSEQ Assay, a bias-controlled multiplex PCR, was used to amplify TCRbeta CDR3 regions from genomic DNA. The study's own analysis went as follows. Nucleated cell counts per sample were estimated from amplification of reference gene primers within the assay. Sequence reads were collapsed and filtered to measure the absolute abundance of every unique TCRbeta CDR3 rearrangement. For each sample, productive Simpson clonality was calculated by taking the square root of Simpson's diversity index across productive rearrangements. Entries here come from immuneACCESS through TCRdb and include only in-frame sequences with V and J called. Some clones fail to appear in such tables; in the studies checked, an unresolved V gene covers under half of the shortfall, and the cause of the remainder is unknown. D and trimming were read from the DNA, whereas the V and J calls and clone size are those reported in that table. A total of about 200,000 clones appear in this sample, 84% of them only once. The ten most abundant clones make up less than 9.5% of the sample.

V drops 0 bases and J drops 4 bases, leaving 12 bases in between. According to the germline V gene, CDR1 reads SGHRS and CDR2 reads YFSETQ. There are 15 amino acids in the CDR3, from cysteine to phenylalanine inclusive. Only the CDR3 portion is preserved as DNA: 45 bases, with reading frame beginning at the first base. Comments on this clone: Its antigen is still unknown. Base qualities are not provided; no much larger clone lies one nucleotide away.

Participants in the prospective study were aged roughly 18 to 89 years, lived in approximately 26 United States geographic areas, and enrolled through a virtual design. In the prospective study, cohorts were assigned on the basis of participant-reported clinical history obtained from a screening survey and a study questionnaire. Recovered participants in ImmuneRACE Cohort 3 were defined as having two consecutive negative NP/OP PCR tests, clearance from a healthcare professional, or resolution of symptoms. Mobile phlebotomists in the prospective study collected whole blood, serum and a nasopharyngeal or oropharyngeal swab from every participant. Over an approximately 2-month period, participants in the prospective study had the option of providing additional blood draws and questionnaires. Before DNA extraction, blood samples from the prospective study were shipped at room temperature or frozen.

The rearranged chain carries TRBV5-1 and TRBJ2-3; TRBD2 is possibly the D segment (5 matching bases). This clonotype originated in a man in his forties who had recovered from COVID-19. The specimen was PBMCs or T cells enriched from blood (not recorded which). Here is the DNA: TGCGCCAGCAGCTTGGACGGGGTTGGGGCAGATACGCAGTATTTT. Its amino acids are CASSLDGVGADTQYF.